This T cell receptor beta chain was sequenced in a study of shared clonotypes between healthy human individuals. Study-level findings and limits: Clonotype sharing across several donors was observed for roughly 5% of naive CD4 clonotypes.

V was clipped by 6 bases and J by 5 bases, with 12 bases between them. The CDR3 consists of 13 residues. Germline CDR1 is SGHVS and CDR2 is FQNEAQ. CD8 cells regarded as naive lacked CD45RO, were positively chosen for CCR7, and omitted terminally differentiated effector memory CD45RA+ cells. Worth noting for this clone: Its target is unknown.

Genomic DNA per cell subset filled all wells of several immunoSEQ plates. TCRdb's table, derived via immunoSEQ multiplex PCR, lists solely in-frame clones and lacks some. Of about 2.1 million clones detected, 80% to 95% appear once; the ten largest clones hold approximately 1.6%. Sequencing was carried out using naive CD8+ T cells from PBMCs. The receptor was derived from a man in his late teens or twenties in good health. Some clones in this sample may be carry-over from other donors' samples. The chain recombines TRBV7-8 with TRBJ2-3, with D possibly being TRBD1 or TRBD2 (6 bases each). The CDR3 DNA reads TGTGCCAGCAGTCCGGGGGCCTTAGATACGCAGTATTTT. Its translation is CASSPGALDTQYF.